This passage covers 2 T cell receptor beta chains from one sample sequenced in a study of T cell responses to AZD1222 COVID-19 vaccine. Data came from immunoSEQ multiplex PCR; TCRdb stores just in-frame clones and leaves some out. The sample carries around 78,000 clones, roughly 88% recorded once. Sequencing used peripheral blood, obtained on day 0 of MenACWY control vaccination. These receptors originate from an adult in good health.

V usage is TRBV3-1 (or the pseudogene TRBV3-2) and J usage is TRBJ2-5; TRBD1 or TRBD2 may be the D gene (6 bases each). Germline values: CDR1 LGHDT, CDR2 YNNKEL (reference sequence). The CDR3 length is 15 residues. The germline V and J ends were trimmed by 9 bases and 2 bases, with 19 bases remaining between them. The CDR3 sequence: CASSGARGAQETQYF. The CDR3, as DNA: TGTGCCAGTTCGGGGGCTAGGGGAGCACAAGAGACCCAGTACTTC.

The gene calls are TRBV18 and TRBJ2-7; 11 bases agree with TRBD2. Trimming at V came to 2 bases and at J to 5 bases, leaving 11 bases not matched to a gene. CDR1 is KGHSH, CDR2 LQKENI, per germline. This CDR3 is built from 17 residues. The CDR3 DNA follows: TGTGCCAGCTCACCATCGGGACTAGCGGCCTCCGGAAACGAGCAGTACTTC. This sequence encodes CASSPSGLAASGNEQYF.